Listed below are T cell receptor beta chains from one sample, sequenced in a study of human CD8 memory T cell subsets. TCRdb re-called the 5' RACE reads and shows each CDR3 protein once, DNA omitted. The table for this sample gives about 5,100 distinct CDR3 sequences. Material for sequencing was CD8+ T cells from PBMCs. These receptors all come from a human donor in good health. Both conserved end residues are part of each CDR3. The order of the fields is V gene, J gene, clone size, CDR3 protein. Clone size is given for some rows only: seen once, a few or many times, or a class if the clone is expanded.

>TRBV12-3/TRBV12-4|TRBJ2-7|NA
CASSLSLAGSYEQYF
>TRBV19|TRBJ1-1|NA
CASSRGEATEAFF
>TRBV20-1|TRBJ2-5|medium-sized
CSAHRDGNQETQYF
>TRBV30|TRBJ1-2|large
CACLGQPNYGYTF
>TRBV19|TRBJ2-1|NA
CASSIDLDSFSYNEQFF
>TRBV6-5|TRBJ1-5|NA
CASSQGLINQPQHF
>TRBV19|TRBJ1-1|NA
CASSIVEGEAFF
>TRBV4-1|TRBJ2-7|NA
CASSQSSLSTYEQYF
>TRBV6-5|TRBJ1-2|large
CASSPMTGTIYGYTF
>TRBV6-1|TRBJ2-7|NA
CASSRQGAEAGVYEQYF
>TRBV5-6|TRBJ2-7|medium-sized
CASSLAGGLTYEQYF
>TRBV28|TRBJ2-5|NA
CASTARGTSVKETQYF
>TRBV27|TRBJ2-7|NA
CASRGPSYEQYF
>TRBV3-1|TRBJ2-2|NA
CASSQVVQGTGELFF
>TRBV2|TRBJ2-7|NA
CASSDVEYYEQYF
>TRBV10-3|TRBJ1-1|medium-sized
CAIAQGDTEAFF
>TRBV3-1|TRBJ2-5|NA
CASSHIPWETQYF
>TRBV7-8|TRBJ2-5|medium-sized
CASSLRTGVYQETQYF
>TRBV5-5|TRBJ2-3|medium-sized
CASSLVAGAYTDTQYF
>TRBV27|TRBJ2-3|medium-sized
CASAFALTDTQYF
>TRBV12-3/TRBV12-4|TRBJ2-1|NA
CASSSGQTNEQFF
>TRBV4-1|TRBJ2-7|NA
CASSQDIGGSTYEQYF
>TRBV20-1|TRBJ2-1|medium-sized
CSLGGRNYNEQFF
>TRBV4-1|TRBJ1-1|NA
CASSQEVVNTEAFF
>TRBV7-7|TRBJ2-7|NA
CASSLARGARRTSGRTPKQYF
>TRBV24-1|TRBJ2-2|NA
CATSDGGGNTGELFF
>TRBV28|TRBJ2-2|NA
CASKSLAGGPGELFF
>TRBV12-3/TRBV12-4|TRBJ2-3|NA
CASTDLSDTQYF
>TRBV19|TRBJ1-6|NA
CASTVTSDPSYNSPLHF
>TRBV4-1|TRBJ2-7|NA
CASSLRGAGGDEQYF
>TRBV13|TRBJ2-7|NA
CASSSGLGRYEQYF
>TRBV5-1|TRBJ2-7|NA
CASSLGTAPYEQYF
>TRBV28|TRBJ1-2|NA
CASSPLDRETNYGYTF
>TRBV7-9|TRBJ2-5|NA
CASAPMETQYF
>TRBV27|TRBJ1-5|NA
CASSLYKGRNQPQHF
>TRBV27|TRBJ2-1|NA
CASSPDGLYNEQFF
>TRBV7-9|TRBJ2-2|NA
CASESTGELFF
>TRBV9|TRBJ2-5|medium-sized
CASSEGQPDFQETQYF
>TRBV6-2/TRBV6-3|TRBJ2-3|NA
CASSYSEGAHTQYF
>TRBV21-1|TRBJ2-2|NA
CASSKERAGNTAGELFF
>TRBV27|TRBJ2-1|NA
CASSLGGNEQFF
>TRBV19|TRBJ2-7|NA
CASSPTGTATYEQYF
>TRBV6-6|TRBJ1-1|NA
CASSDLGGVYTEAFF
>TRBV5-6|TRBJ2-2|NA
CASSTGLAGELFF
>TRBV11-3|TRBJ1-1|medium-sized
CASSSGMNTEAFF
>TRBV7-8|TRBJ2-2|NA
CASSLTDNTGELFF
>TRBV2|TRBJ2-5|NA
CASSYQRGQETQYF
>TRBV9|TRBJ1-2|NA
CASSVGFRQGTPGGYTF
>TRBV7-9|TRBJ2-3|NA
CASSFGTSGDSSTDTQYF
>TRBV6-1|TRBJ1-1|NA
CASSEQVTNTEAFF
>TRBV6-1|TRBJ2-1|NA
CASSEAGGSYNEQFF
>TRBV11-3|TRBJ2-3|NA
CASSLTSFSTDTQYF
>TRBV12-3/TRBV12-4|TRBJ2-5|medium-sized
CASSLALRVAGVPKETQYF
>TRBV28|TRBJ2-5|medium-sized
CASKGAGETQYF
>TRBV28|TRBJ1-2|NA
CASSGLGQGGGYTF
>TRBV28|TRBJ2-7|medium-sized
CASSPNYEQYF
>TRBV12-3/TRBV12-4|TRBJ2-1|NA
CASSHGTARVYEQFF
>TRBV6-5|TRBJ2-7|NA
CASHTSGGYEQYF
>TRBV7-2|TRBJ2-5|medium-sized
CASSLLAVPQETQYF
>TRBV6-6|TRBJ2-7|medium-sized
CASSGIGGPTYEQYF